Shown below are 26 T cell receptor beta chains from a single sample sequenced in a study of blood T cells in healthy people across ages. Through a sample-barcoded 5' primer and a J-beta primer mix, a second PCR was run for roughly 6 to 12 cycles. TCRdb recomputed calls from the 5' RACE reads with MiXCR, one row per CDR3 protein. The table lists around 800,000 distinct CDR3 sequences, about 53% of them singletons. The material sequenced was blood. All receptors derive from a man older than 75 in good health.

The chain combines TRBV7-2 with TRBJ2-4; possibly TRBD1 or TRBD2 for D (7 bases each). Deletions cut 5 bases from V and 0 bases from J, with 14 bases between. The CDR3 is 16 amino acids. The germline V gene has CDR1 SGHTA and CDR2 FQGNSA. The CDR3 DNA reads TGTGCCAGCAGCCCCAGGGGGGGACTAGCCAAAAACATTCAGTACTTC. This translates into CASSPRGGLAKNIQYF.

The rearrangement uses TRBV27 and TRBJ2-5, with 10 nucleotides matching TRBD1. The DNA end is more similar to TRBJ2-7, so the J call may be wrong. The CDR3 is 16 residues long. Germline values: CDR1 MNHEY, CDR2 SMNVEV (reference sequence). The CDR3 reads CASSYSRTGGYYEQYF. CDR3 bases: TGTGCCAGCAGTTATTCTAGGACAGGGGGTTACTACGAGCAGTACTTC.

This chain joins TRBV20-1 and TRBJ2-7; the D gene is possibly TRBD2 (6 bases). The better agreement between TRBJ2-5 and the DNA end casts doubt on the J call. Germline V CDR1 and CDR2: DFQATT, SNEGSKA (reference sequence). The CDR3 is 12 amino acids. The CDR3 DNA follows: TGCAGAGGATTGGGGGGAAGTGAGACCCAGTACTTC. The encoded protein is CRGLGGSETQYF.

The CDR3 DNA follows: TGCGCCAGCGCAAAATCCGGGACAGATACTAACTATGGCTACACCTTC. Its protein is CASAKSGTDTNYGYTF. The genes are TRBV5-1 and TRBJ1-2; 7 nucleotides agree with TRBD1. V was clipped by 7 bases and J by 0 bases; unmatched bases: 12. This CDR3 region has 16 residues. The germline V gene has CDR1 SGHRS and CDR2 YFSETQ.

A word on this clonotype: Mismatch with germline at one junction end may stem from a read error. V usage is TRBV9 and J usage is TRBJ2-3; D is unclear. The CDR3 contains 15 residues. Per germline, CDR1 SGDLS and CDR2 YYNGEE. The CDR3 region is CANSVGGERTDTQYF. CDR3 in DNA: TGTGCCAACAGCGTAGGTGGCGAACGCACAGATACGCAGTATTTT.

Only a few counts were recorded for this clonotype. V and J are TRBV3-1 and TRBJ2-7; 10 bases align to TRBD2. Germline V gene data show CDR1 as LGHDT and CDR2 as YNNKEL (reference sequence). Trimming at V came to 0 bases and at J to 5 bases, leaving 16 bases not matched to a gene. The CDR3 has 19 amino acids. The CDR3 nucleotides read TGTGCCAGCAGCCAAGATTCTAGCGGGAGTTTCCCCCCTATGGACGAGCAGTACTTC. Translating it yields CASSQDSSGSFPPMDEQYF.

This clonotype turned up a few times. This chain connects TRBV29-1 to TRBJ2-4, with 8 bases fitting TRBD1. The assigned J gene may be wrong: the sequence end matches TRBJ2-7 better. CDR1 and CDR2 (germline): SQVTM, ANQGSEA. The CDR3 loop spans 13 amino acids. This CDR3 is CSVRARGPYEQYF. CDR3 bases: TGCAGCGTCAGAGCCAGGGGGCCTTACGAGCAGTACTTC.

The genes are TRBV5-1 and TRBJ2-5, with a tentative D call TRBD1 (6 bases). The CDR3 is made up of 15 amino acids. Germline CDR1 SGHRS, CDR2 YFSETQ. V gave up 3 bases and J gave up 7 bases, with 19 bases separating them. As DNA, the CDR3 is TGCGCCAGCAGCTCTGCGTTCTACAGGGTTGGGACCCAGTACTTC. It specifies CASSSAFYRVGTQYF.

This clonotype was seen a handful of times. This chain connects TRBV28 to TRBJ2-7; 7 bases agree with TRBD1. Germline V gene data show CDR1 as MDHEN and CDR2 as SYDVKM. This CDR3 comprises 14 residues. Trimming cost V 3 bases and J 8 bases; bases outside gene matches: 10. CDR3 amino acids: CASSFRTGSDQQYF. CDR3 DNA: TGTGCCAGCAGTTTTCGGACAGGCTCGGACCAGCAGTACTTC.

The chain is built from TRBV7-2 and TRBJ1-2; the D is unclear. This CDR3 is built from 14 residues. CDR1 is SGHTA and CDR2 is FQGNSA in the germline V gene. V was cut by 3 bases and J by 2 bases, with 10 bases left in between. The CDR3 is CASSLIGQNYGYTF. DNA for the CDR3: TGTGCCAGCAGCTTGATCGGCCAGAACTATGGCTACACCTTC.

This clonotype was seen more than once but under ten times. The gene calls are TRBV29-1 and TRBJ2-7; D is unresolved. Germline lookup yields CDR1 SQVTM and CDR2 ANQGSEA. The germline V and J ends were trimmed by 6 bases and 3 bases, with 9 bases remaining between them. The CDR3 length is 11 residues. CDR3 loop: CSVPVLYEQYF. DNA of the CDR3: TGCAGCGTCCCCGTTCTCTACGAGCAGTACTTC.

The gene calls are TRBV5-1 and TRBJ2-3; the match to TRBD2 covers 14 bases. Germline values: CDR1 SGHRS, CDR2 YFSETQ. The CDR3 extends over 17 amino acids. V shed 2 bases and J 5 bases; nucleotides not matched to a gene: 7. The CDR3: CASSFRLAGGLGDTQYF. CDR3 DNA: TGCGCCAGCAGCTTCAGACTAGCGGGGGGGTTGGGAGATACGCAGTATTTT.

This clonotype was found many times. The rearrangement uses TRBV6-5 and TRBJ1-1; TRBD1 might be the D (5 bases). Looked up from germline, CDR1 is MNHEY and CDR2 is SVGAGI. The CDR3 length is 13 residues. V was pared by 5 bases and J by 4 bases, with 11 bases between. CDR3 coding DNA: TGTGCCAGCAGTCGAACGGGGGGCACTGAAGCTTTCTTT. The encoded protein is CASSRTGGTEAFF.

The chain combines TRBV12-3 or TRBV12-4 with TRBJ2-7; either TRBD1 or TRBD2 may supply D (5 bases each). V gave up 6 bases and J gave up 1 base, with 19 bases separating them. This CDR3 comprises 16 residues. CDR3 region: CASSKDGGTSSYEQYF. The CDR3 DNA reads as TGTGCCAGCAGCAAAGATGGGGGTACCTCTTCCTACGAGCAGTACTTC.

This clonotype has just a few counts. The J gene is TRBJ2-7, the V gene TRBV24-1; weak D call: TRBD1 (5 bases). CDR3 length: 13 residues. V was pared by 1 base and J by 3 bases, with 6 bases between. The germline gives CDR1 KGHDR, CDR2 SFDVKD. This chain's CDR3 is CATSDLTGYEQYF. The DNA for the CDR3 is TGTGCCACCAGTGATTTAACAGGCTACGAGCAGTACTTC.

The chain links TRBV6-6 to TRBJ2-3; 12 bases match TRBD2. J lost 6 bases, V lost 2 bases, and 6 bases had no gene match. Germline CDR1 MNHNY, CDR2 SVGAGI (reference sequence). CDR3 size: 16 residues. The CDR3 region is CASSYLAGGPVDTQYF. CDR3 bases: TGTGCCAGCAGTTACCTAGCGGGAGGGCCCGTGGATACGCAGTATTTT.

This clonotype was seen only a few times. The chain couples TRBV6-1 to TRBJ2-6, with TRBD2 matching over 8 bases. Germline-derived CDR1 and CDR2 are MNHNS and SASEGT. This CDR3 has 15 amino acids. V gave up 4 bases and J gave up 10 bases; unmatched junction bases: 9. Here the CDR3 DNA reads TGTGCCAGCAGTGCCTCACTAGCGGTGTCTAACGTCCTGACTTTC. This translates into CASSASLAVSNVLTF.

This clonotype was detected a few times. The CDR3: CASSQAGTHGYTF. The DNA of the CDR3 is TGTGCCAGCAGCCAAGCCGGGACCCATGGCTACACCTTC. The chain couples TRBV4-2 to TRBJ1-2, with a weak D call TRBD1 (5 bases). The CDR3 contains 13 residues. Trimming left V 1 base short and J 6 bases short, with 9 bases between. Germline assignment: CDR1 LGHNA and CDR2 YNFKEQ.

This clonotype showed up just a few times. The V call is TRBV7-6, the J call TRBJ2-7, with a tentative D call TRBD2 (7 bases). Trimming stripped 5 bases from V and 0 bases from J, with 17 bases between. Germline V gene lookup returns CDR1 SGHVS and CDR2 FNYEAQ. The CDR3 is 16 amino acids. This CDR3 is CASSPSGGASSYEQYF. In DNA form, the CDR3 reads TGTGCCAGCAGCCCCTCTGGGGGGGCTTCCTCCTACGAGCAGTACTTC. The variable domain in full, completed from reference TRBV7-6 and TRBJ2-7, reads GAGVSQSPRYKVTKRGQDVALRCDPISGHVSLYWYRQALGQGPEFLTYFNYEAQQDKSGLPNDRFSAERPEGSISTLTIQRTEQRDSAMYRCASSPSGGASSYEQYFGPGTRLTVT.

V is TRBV12-3 or TRBV12-4 and J is TRBJ2-4; no firm D call. This CDR3 region has 15 residues. V was shortened by 4 bases and J by 0 bases, with 10 bases between the two germline ends. CDR3 sequence reads: CASSSLRLAKNIQYF. CDR3 sequence (DNA): TGTGCCAGCAGTTCTTTACGGTTAGCCAAAAACATTCAGTACTTC.

This clonotype was found a few times. The CDR3 DNA follows: TGTGCCACCAGTGACCTAGGGGGTGAACGAGAGACCCAGTACTTC. Encoded protein: CATSDLGGERETQYF. The rearrangement joins TRBV24-1 to TRBJ2-5; a weak D match, TRBD1 (6 bases). The CDR3 runs 15 residues. V dropped 4 bases and J dropped 4 bases, with 15 bases sitting between them. The germline gives CDR1 KGHDR, CDR2 SFDVKD.

A few counts support this clonotype. The gene calls are TRBV27 and TRBJ1-2; D call uncertain. This CDR3 has 12 residues. Per germline, CDR1 MNHEY and CDR2 SMNVEV (reference sequence). Trimming pared 4 bases from V and 3 bases from J, leaving 6 bases between. CDR3 sequence: CASSSPDYGYTF. The DNA for the CDR3 is TGTGCCAGCAGTTCCCCCGACTATGGCTACACCTTC.

The gene calls are TRBV2 and TRBJ2-3; a possible D gene is TRBD2 (5 bases). V was trimmed by 4 bases and J by 2 bases, leaving 13 bases between them. The CDR3 loop spans 15 amino acids. CDR1 SNHLY and CDR2 FYNNEI come from the germline V gene. CDR3 sequence reads: CASSGALAVTDTQYF. CDR3 coding DNA: TGTGCCAGCAGTGGTGCCCTAGCCGTCACAGATACGCAGTATTTT.

The J gene is TRBJ2-5, the V gene TRBV28; D unclear. V was pared by 6 bases and J by 2 bases, with 16 bases between. This CDR3 contains 15 residues. The germline CDR1 and CDR2 sequences are MDHEN and SYDVKM. CDR3 nucleotides: TGTGCCAGCAGCTCTCCTGTGGGCTTACAAGAGACCCAGTACTTC. This translates into CASSSPVGLQETQYF.

J is TRBJ2-5 and V is TRBV20-1; D unresolved. CDR1 DFQATT and CDR2 SNEGSKA come from the germline V gene (reference sequence). This CDR3 contains 11 residues. With 0 bases removed from V and 12 bases from J, the gap between germline ends came to 11 bases. The CDR3 region is CSAREGPREYF. CDR3 DNA: TGCAGTGCTAGAGAAGGCCCTAGAGAGTACTTC.

V usage is TRBV4-1 and J usage is TRBJ2-7; TRBD2 aligns across 11 bases. The germline V gene has CDR1 MGHRA and CDR2 YSYEKL. This CDR3 spans 15 amino acids. Trimming took 5 bases from V and 2 from J; bases not matched to a gene: 5. The CDR3 region is CASSVGLADPYEQYF. DNA of the CDR3: TGCGCCAGCAGCGTGGGACTAGCGGACCCCTACGAGCAGTACTTC.